The rows below give T cell receptor beta chains drawn from one sample of a study of blood T cell repertoires in COVID-19. Clones were read by immunoSEQ multiplex PCR, and TCRdb kept only the in-frame ones, dropping some. The table records more than 60,000 clones, roughly 85% of them present only once. Source material: peripheral blood. These receptors were collected from a human donor in a cohort sampled during active COVID-19. The CDR3 runs from the conserved cysteine through the conserved F or W. D genes are given only for firm matches. A row's size may be missing; if present it is once, few, many or a size class.

clone size	V gene	D gene	J gene	CDR3 DNA	CDR3 protein
-	TRBV15	TRBD1	TRBJ2-5	TGTGCCACCAGCAGAGGTGGGACAGTCCAAGAGACCCAGTACTTC	CATSRGGTVQETQYF
-	TRBV19	-	TRBJ2-3	TGTGCCAGTAGCGTACAGAGGGCAAGCACAGATACGCAGTATTTT	CASSVQRASTDTQYF
-	TRBV7-2	TRBD1	TRBJ2-5	TGTGCCAGCAGCTTTGCGGGACAGGGGCAAGAGACCCAGTACTTC	CASSFAGQGQETQYF
-	TRBV2	TRBD1	TRBJ2-7	TGTGCCAGCAGTGAGGGGCAGGGGGTTGGGGAGCAGTACTTC	CASSEGQGVGEQYF
-	TRBV21-1	-	TRBJ2-1	TGTGCCAGCAGCAAAGGACTAGCGGAAAACAATGAGCAGTTCTTC	CASSKGLAENNEQFF
-	TRBV30	-	TRBJ1-5	TGTGCCTGGAGTGTTAGGTTGGGGCCAGGGTGGTTTTGCAATCAGCCCCAGCATTTT	CAWSVRLGPGWFCNQPQHF
-	TRBV2	TRBD1	TRBJ2-5	TGTGCCAGCAGTGAGGGGACAGCCCAAGAGACCCAGTACTTC	CASSEGTAQETQYF
-	TRBV9	-	TRBJ2-1	TGTGCCAGCAGCACTAGCCGTGAGCAGTTCTTC	CASSTSREQFF
-	TRBV27	TRBD2	TRBJ2-1	TGTGCCAGCAGTTTATACGGACTAGCGGGGGTTGAGCAGTTCTTC	CASSLYGLAGVEQFF
few	TRBV9	-	TRBJ2-1	TGTGCCAGCAGCGTAGAGGCGAGGACAGACAATGAGCAGTTCTTC	CASSVEARTDNEQFF
-	TRBV27	TRBD1	TRBJ1-3	TGTGCCAGCAGTGTCTCAGGGACAGCCACTGGAAACACCATATATTTT	CASSVSGTATGNTIYF
-	TRBV9	TRBD2	TRBJ2-3	TGTGCCAGCAGCATTCTAGCGGGGGGGAGCACAGATACGCAGTATTTT	CASSILAGGSTDTQYF
-	TRBV3-1/TRBV3-2	TRBD2	TRBJ2-1	TGTGCCAGCAGCCAAGATCGGACTAGCGGTCGGTACAATGAGCAGTTCTTC	CASSQDRTSGRYNEQFF
-	TRBV12-3/TRBV12-4	-	TRBJ1-2	TGTGCCAGCAGCCAGGGTGACTATGGCTACACCTTC	CASSQGDYGYTF
-	TRBV9	TRBD2	TRBJ2-2	TGTGCCAGCAGCCCAGTGGGTAGCGGGGCGACGGGGGGGGAGCTGTTTTTT	CASSPVGSGATGGELFF
-	TRBV12-3/TRBV12-4	-	TRBJ1-1	TGTGCCAGCAGTTCACGGGGGAACACTGAAGCTTTCTTT	CASSSRGNTEAFF
-	TRBV9	-	TRBJ2-1	TGTGCCAGCAGCGTAGTTTCAGCGGGTAGCTCCTACAATGAGCAGTTCTTC	CASSVVSAGSSYNEQFF
-	TRBV6-5	-	TRBJ1-2	TGTGCCAGCAAAAAACAGGGCTGGAGGGGCTACACCTTC	CASKKQGWRGYTF
-	TRBV6-2/TRBV6-3	TRBD2	TRBJ2-5	TGTGCCAGCAGTTACGGTACACTAGCGGGGTTCCAAGAGACCCAGTACTTC	CASSYGTLAGFQETQYF
once	TRBV11-2	-	TRBJ2-3	TGTGCCAGCAGCCTTATCTCGTTCCCGGGAGATACGCAGTATTTT	CASSLISFPGDTQYF
few	TRBV7-2	TRBD2	TRBJ2-1	TGTGCCAGCAGCTTAGCTAGCGGGGGGGTCCATGAGCAGTTCTTC	CASSLASGGVHEQFF
-	TRBV12-5	TRBD2	TRBJ2-1	TGTGCTAGTGGTTTGGTACTAGCGGGGACAAACAATGAGCAGTTCTTC	CASGLVLAGTNNEQFF
-	TRBV11-1	-	TRBJ1-3	TGTGCCAGCAGCTTAGCCCAAAGCGGACAGATTGGAAACACCATATATTTT	CASSLAQSGQIGNTIYF